This TCR beta chain was sequenced for a study of shared clonotypes between healthy human individuals. Original methodology: For the immunoSEQ data, sequences were junction-only without quality scores, so filtering differed. Produced via immunoSEQ multiplex PCR; TCRdb's table is partial and in-frame only. The V and J calls and clone size were taken over from that table, and D and trimming were inferred from the DNA. The data contain 100,000 or so clones, around 43% of them singletons. This clone was found once. A far larger clone is only one base removed, so a read error is likely. Germline CDR1 is GTSNPN and CDR2 is SVGIG (reference sequence). The CDR3 has 14 amino acids.

Sequenced input: PBMCs. The TCR sequence derives from a woman aged 35 to 49 in good health. Some clones in this sample may be carry-over from other donors' samples. V and J are TRBV30 and TRBJ1-2, with 9 bases lining up with TRBD1. The CDR3 DNA reads as TGTGCCTGGAGTGGGATTACAGGGGGCTATGGCTACGCCTTC. Its protein is CAWSGITGGYGYAF.